This T cell receptor (beta chain) was observed in a study of cytomegalovirus exposure and HLA in healthy donors (dated by TCRdb to about 2017). Describing the broader study: An earlier analysis of several hundred of the donors reported about 290 Gb of sequence data and 120 million or so unique TCR beta sequences from 150 million to 200 million T cells. An early release covering over 500 HLA-typed donors comprised about 300 gigabases of sequencing data and about 90 million unique TCR sequences. Among the roughly 380 genotyped donors, around 79% belonged to the genetic ancestry cluster associated with self-reported Caucasian donors. The study aimed to test whether signatures of past pathogen exposure could be identified by cataloging public T cell receptors. The T cell repertoires of around 670 subjects were profiled by immunosequencing and related to cytomegalovirus serostatus. Besides the first cohort of 666 subjects, a separate validation cohort made up of 90 to 150 different subjects was used. High-throughput TCR immunosequencing, statistical association of individual TCRs with disease status, and machine learning were combined to predict cytomegalovirus infection status. A later analysis re-examined previously published TCR beta repertoires from roughly 650 donors and added high-resolution HLA genotyping to investigate patterns of TCR occurrence. Rather than using new phenotypic data, the later analysis identified candidate immune exposures from TCR beta sequences and from how often those sequences occurred across donors. An earlier analysis of some 500 of the donors applied high-throughput TCR beta sequencing to assess whether each TCR beta V gene segment acted as functional or pseudogenic. Donor age, sex, ethnicity and CMV serostatus were compiled together with the repertoire data. Genome-wide SNP genotypes for about 60% of the 666 donors were used in a later genetic analysis, which treated that subset as a discovery cohort. All discovery cohort repertoires had been generated on a single sequencing platform. HLA typing covered class I and class II loci at four-digit resolution. Typing coverage varied by locus: about 629-640 donors for A, B, C, DRB1 and DQB1; more than 500 for DQA1; more than 600 for DPA1; around 490 for DPB1. About five DR-DQ haplotypes were handled as single units for association and clustering, since linkage in the cohort was strong. On average, roughly 240,000 unique TCR beta nucleotide sequences were sequenced per donor among 350 to 400 genotyped donors of the cohort, with about 19% of those sequences being non-productive. The full study reports these points: Correlated functional status among segregating V segments might reflect linkage disequilibrium, but an unknown experimental factor could not be ruled out. At a false discovery rate of 0.05, a later analysis linked 15,000 to 20,000 TCR beta sequences to specific HLA alleles. A few of the identified cytomegalovirus-associated TCR beta chains were confirmed in vitro to be specific for cytomegalovirus antigens. Because HLA typing was unavailable for some donors at each locus, only the typed subset was used in association tests. Some IMGT-functional V segments, including TRBV6-2 and TRBV6-3, could not be told apart with the 87-base-pair reads, so those segments were excluded. The authors suggested that the approach could potentially be generalized to other disease states and immunological phenotypes. Several of the top co-occurrence clusters appeared to be linked to parvovirus B19, influenza, CMV and Epstein-Barr virus, according to a later analysis. While some public TCRs were present in many individuals, most TCR sequences turned up only very rarely across donors. A cluster of highly shared sequence variants was judged likely to represent a technical artifact of the sequencing pipeline. Broadly in line with IMGT annotations, most TCR beta V segments showed up in productive rearrangements about 87% or about 30% of the time in an earlier analysis of several hundred of the donors. The presence/absence analyses assumed that sequencing depth was roughly uniform across donors, and that assumption may not be true. A further reported finding was that TCR beta sequences accurately predicted the HLA-A and HLA-B alleles for most subjects in the first cohort. Immune exposure information for the cohort was limited to CMV serostatus. The study gave a list of 150 to 200 TCR beta chains associated with cytomegalovirus. In a later genetic analysis, fewer N-insertions in productive TCRs were reported among donors in an Asian-associated ancestry cluster than the 666-donor mean. A later analysis found that TCR association rates varied across HLA loci, with DRB1 alleles showing the most associated TCRs and HLA-C alleles the fewest. Most CMV-associated TCR beta chains appeared to be HLA-restricted in a later analysis, and the HLA associations seemed to be driven largely by CMV exposure. In a later genetic analysis, a missense DCLRE1C variant was associated with V-gene and J-gene trimming of TCR beta chains, and the association was replicated in an independent cohort. The cohort was sequenced for TCR beta chains only, and without alpha or paired-chain data the features that could be detected were limited. Because counts were too low, roughly 17 rarely observed V segments, including chromosome 9 orphons, were left out of the earlier analysis of 587 of the donors. Assigning TCR associations to individual alleles was difficult when HLA alleles, especially DR and DQ, strongly co-occurred. The classifier was reported to diagnose cytomegalovirus status with high specificity and sensitivity in both the original cohort and the validation cohort. In a later analysis, HLA-associated TCR beta chains were found to be more clonally expanded and to have lower generation probabilities than equally common non-associated chains.

The CDR3 goes from the cysteine to the phenylalanine over 14 residues. The retained sequence is limited to the CDR3, 42 bases, with the frame set at the first base. Germline trimming amounts to 4 bases on V and 1 base on J, with 4 as the count of junction bases outside the gene matches. Sequences SGHNT (CDR1) and YYREEE (CDR2) are obtained from the germline V gene (reference sequence). The cohort was made up of around 720 healthy bone marrow donors. All cohort members were sampled while nominally healthy, although unrecorded immune exposures were likely present. The donor was CMV seronegative and was included in the group of about 350 seronegative cohort members. A peripheral blood sample was provided by each donor, and peripheral blood mononuclear cells were used for TCR beta sequencing. The Qiagen DNeasy Blood Extraction Kit was used to extract genomic DNA from the blood cell samples. The library was obtained by the immunoSEQ multiplex PCR assay. For the multiplex PCR, a mixture combining 60 forward primers for TCR Vbeta segments and 13 reverse primers for TCR Jbeta segments was used. Amplification of the CDR3 region of rearranged TCR beta genes was performed with a multiplex PCR assay on genomic DNA. The amplified TCR beta libraries were sequenced on the Illumina HiSeq System as 87-base-pair reads. Regarding the original processing steps: In a later analysis, approximately 74 million unique TCR beta chains were counted across the 500 to 850 repertoires, and roughly 10 million of these chains were shared by at least two donors. To remove PCR and sequencing errors, raw reads were error-corrected and collapsed into unique sequences using a nearest-neighbor algorithm that merged closely related sequences. CDR3 sequences were aligned to IMGT reference sequences to assign V, D and J gene segments. For a sequence to be retained, a match of at least six nucleotides to both a V gene segment and a J gene segment was required. A rearrangement counted as productive if the CDR3 had no stop codons and remained in frame with V and J, and every other rearrangement counted as non-productive. CDR3 was defined according to IMGT convention as the region running from the second conserved V-encoded cysteine to the conserved J-encoded phenylalanine. Sequences without an unambiguous match to a single V gene segment were excluded from the earlier analysis of a few hundred of the donors. In an earlier analysis of 587 of the donors, V segments were called functional above 56.7% productive rearrangements and were called segregating when the between-donor standard deviation exceeded 5%. A statistical classification framework was built for diagnosing cytomegalovirus status from the catalog of TCR beta chain sequences. In a later analysis, V and J genes were assigned by comparing TCR nucleotide sequences against IMGT/GENE-DB human TR gene sequences. A later analysis assigned CDR3 sequences and most-parsimonious VDJ recombination scenarios with the TCRdist pipeline. In a later analysis, each TCR beta chain was defined by its CDR3 amino acid sequence together with its V-gene family, and reads without a unique V-gene family were excluded. As a way to deal with suspected cross-contamination and a sequencing artifact, a later analysis dropped more than 500 nucleotide sequences that were highly shared and had low generation probability. For each public chain, a later analysis derived a clonal expansion index from normalized ranks of inferred template counts within each repertoire. A later analysis computed generation probabilities with a VDJ recombination model fitted to out-of-frame rearrangements, and checked the results against IGoR. In a later analysis, hypergeometric tests were used to score TCR-TCR, TCR-HLA and TCR-CMV co-occurrence, with a repertoire-size bias correction applied to TCR pairs. False discovery rates were estimated in a later analysis by permuting HLA or CMV assignments 20 times. In a later analysis, co-occurring TCRs were grouped using DBSCAN, and TCRdist sequence similarity was added for clustering within HLA-allele-positive subsets. Repertoires with fewer than 30,000 or more than 120,000 public chains were left out of co-occurrence clustering, as were about 5 repertoires with anomalous nucleotide sharing. TCRdb took over this immuneACCESS table, retaining in-frame rearrangements with V and J assigned. Such tables are incomplete; in checked studies, under half of the missing clones stem from an unresolved V gene, and the remainder is unexplained. The D gene and trimming were derived from the DNA, and the V and J assignments and clone size from that table. This sample has 190,000 or so clones in its table, and about 79% of those were observed once. Around 0.1% of the sample comes from the top ten.

For this clone: Its antigen specificity is not known. No base-level quality is on record; no much larger clone is a single base apart.

This receptor was obtained from a boy between 2 and 10 years old in good health and CMV-seronegative. Material for sequencing was PBMCs. The sequence joins TRBV5-4 to TRBJ1-1; 7 junctional bases match TRBD1. The CDR3 protein is CASSAGQANTEAFF. The DNA reads as follows: TGTGCCAGCAGCGCCGGACAGGCGAACACTGAAGCTTTCTTT.